The entry below gives a single T cell receptor (beta chain) sequence along with its context. The antigen is unknown. The data were taken from a study of graft-versus-host responses after intestinal transplantation. Deletions cut 4 bases from V and 5 bases from J, with 19 bases between. The CDR3 contains 15 residues. Germline CDR1 reads SGHNT; CDR2 reads YYREEE (reference sequence). Profiled with immunoSEQ multiplex PCR; TCRdb holds only in-frame clones, not every one. The sample has about 99,000 clones, approximately 84% seen once; the top ten hold approximately 1%. The material was unstimulated CD4+ T cells sorted from spleen or lymph node cells, obtained before intestinal transplant. The sequence derives from a human donor who received an intestinal transplant. The V call is TRBV5-4, the J call TRBJ2-7; possibly TRBD2 for D (6 bases). The CDR3 loop reads CASSGRLDSLNEQYF. CDR3 coding DNA: TGTGCCAGCAGCGGACGACTAGACTCCCTGAACGAGCAGTACTTC.